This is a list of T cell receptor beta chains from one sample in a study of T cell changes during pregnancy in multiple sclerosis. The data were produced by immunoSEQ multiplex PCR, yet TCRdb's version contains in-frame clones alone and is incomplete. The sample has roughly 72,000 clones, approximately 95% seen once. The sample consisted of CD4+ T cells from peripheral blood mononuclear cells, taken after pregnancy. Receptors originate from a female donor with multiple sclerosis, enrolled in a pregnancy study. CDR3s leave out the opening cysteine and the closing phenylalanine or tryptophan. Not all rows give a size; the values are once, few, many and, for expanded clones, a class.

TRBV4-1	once	ASSQEYGVAPRRPQH
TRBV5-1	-	ASREGAPARGTQY
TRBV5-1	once	ASSPGGPGDQPQH
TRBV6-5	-	ASSKMTGGSGELF
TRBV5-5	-	ASRLTGADTQY
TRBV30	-	AWSNRGAVNEKLF
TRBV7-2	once	ASSFGTSGRVEQY
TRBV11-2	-	ASSFGASGTYEQY
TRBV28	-	ASSLGSSGTGYNEQF
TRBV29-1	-	SVVSLRGYT
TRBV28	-	ASSLNSGRRESNEQF
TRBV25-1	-	ASRGGSMNSEAF
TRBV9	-	ASSVETGIQETQY
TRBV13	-	ASSLDSGQYSGNTIY
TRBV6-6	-	ASSRTSGSSYNEQF
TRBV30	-	AWSAVRGNQPQH
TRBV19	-	ASSIRDRVGEQY
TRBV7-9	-	ASSFYHSGGETQY
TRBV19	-	ASSMPGESNEQY
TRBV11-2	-	ASSQVGDSSYEQY
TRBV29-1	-	SVSGSYTGELF
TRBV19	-	ASSRDSLIQAF
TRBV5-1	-	ASSPDSYSAGNTIY
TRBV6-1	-	ASSAQTGTIYEQY
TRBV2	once	ASSRALDLYEQY
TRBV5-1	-	ASSLLQVGETQY
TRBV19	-	ASSIRDRGGRGGTDTQY
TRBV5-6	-	ASSPTSGRPYEQY
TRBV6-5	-	ASSYSKREGTDTQY
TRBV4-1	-	ASSQTGTSGRLGNEQF
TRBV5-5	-	ASSETPAGPQH
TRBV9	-	ASSVQVFARDGYT
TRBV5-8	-	ASSQASGTGFSYNEQF
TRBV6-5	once	ASSETRGRDSPLH
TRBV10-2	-	ASSESYKLGQV
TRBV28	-	ASSRGFQPQH
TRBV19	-	ASRWTSGRAGEQF
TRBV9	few	ASSVGSPGEPEAF
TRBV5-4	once	ASGGGGTRANEQF
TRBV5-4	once	ASSLFDRASETQY
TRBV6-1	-	ASNPTGTGTYEQY
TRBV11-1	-	ASSPGGTGTVQF
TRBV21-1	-	ASSKGDRDNNQPQH
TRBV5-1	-	ASSLVESGVRSGELF
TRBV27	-	ASSFRDRYEQY
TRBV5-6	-	ASSHTGVKETQY
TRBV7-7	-	ASSQSGLAGGETQY
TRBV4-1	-	ASSQGRPFGRDSYNEQF
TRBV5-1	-	ASSLDSVNTEAF
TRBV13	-	ASSARLAGNTGELF
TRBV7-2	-	ASSYAGGGETQY
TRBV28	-	ASSPTRRDYGYT
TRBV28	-	ASSYGGPDTQY
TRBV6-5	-	ASGQASYEQY
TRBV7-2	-	ASSQQGRETQY
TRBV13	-	ASSLGHRRTGESGDTQY
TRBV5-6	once	ASSPPGQGRAGYT
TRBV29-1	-	SVAGKPGSGANVLT
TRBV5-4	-	ASRTKTSGSTGELF
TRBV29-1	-	SVGSYGGGETQY